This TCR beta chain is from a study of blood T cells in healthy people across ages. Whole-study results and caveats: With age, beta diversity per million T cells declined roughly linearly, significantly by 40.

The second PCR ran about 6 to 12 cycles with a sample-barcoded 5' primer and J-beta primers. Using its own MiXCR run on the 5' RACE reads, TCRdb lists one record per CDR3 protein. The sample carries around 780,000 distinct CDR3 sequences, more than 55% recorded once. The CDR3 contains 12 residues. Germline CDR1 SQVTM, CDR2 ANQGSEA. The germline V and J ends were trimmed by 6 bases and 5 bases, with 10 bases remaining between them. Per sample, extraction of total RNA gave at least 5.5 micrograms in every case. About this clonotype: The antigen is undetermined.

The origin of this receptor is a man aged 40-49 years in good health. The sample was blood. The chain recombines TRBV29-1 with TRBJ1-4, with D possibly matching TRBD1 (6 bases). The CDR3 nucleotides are TGCAGCGTGGGACATGAAAATGAAAAACTGTTTTTT. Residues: CSVGHENEKLFF.